These T cell receptor beta chains were read from a single sample in a study of T cell responses to AZD1222 COVID-19 vaccine. TCRdb keeps only in-frame clones here, not all; method: immunoSEQ multiplex PCR. The data hold 90,000 to 120,000 clones, with 93% observed a single time. The specimen comprised peripheral blood, sampled on day 0 of AZD1222 vaccination. These receptors all stem from an adult in good health. CDR3s include the opening cysteine and the closing phenylalanine or tryptophan. The D gene is left open where the match is weak. Some rows have no size entry. The others give once, few or many, or a class for an expanded clone.

j_gene: TRBJ2-7; d_gene: .; v_gene: TRBV30; abundance: .; CDR3nt: TGTGCCTGGAGCTTTTCCTACGAGCAGTACTTC; CDR3aa: CAWSFSYEQYF
j_gene: TRBJ2-5; d_gene: TRBD1; v_gene: TRBV5-1; abundance: .; CDR3nt: TGCGCCAGCAGCTCCGGGACAGCGAGAGAGACCCAGTACTTC; CDR3aa: CASSSGTARETQYF
j_gene: TRBJ2-7; d_gene: .; v_gene: TRBV7-2; abundance: .; CDR3nt: TGTGCCAGCAGCTTATATGACTCTGCCTACGAGCAGTACTTC; CDR3aa: CASSLYDSAYEQYF
j_gene: TRBJ1-6; d_gene: .; v_gene: TRBV7-2; abundance: .; CDR3nt: TGTGCCAGCAGCCCCTCGGGAGGGATCGATTCACCCCTCCACTTT; CDR3aa: CASSPSGGIDSPLHF
j_gene: TRBJ2-1; d_gene: TRBD1; v_gene: TRBV27; abundance: .; CDR3nt: TGTGCCAGCAGTTTTCACAACCGGGACAGCAATGAGCAGTTCTTC; CDR3aa: CASSFHNRDSNEQFF
j_gene: TRBJ2-5; d_gene: .; v_gene: TRBV7-9; abundance: .; CDR3nt: TGTGCCAGCAGCTTAGTATTGTCAGGGGAAGAACGAGAGACCCAGTACTTC; CDR3aa: CASSLVLSGEERETQYF
j_gene: TRBJ2-7; d_gene: .; v_gene: TRBV6-1; abundance: .; CDR3nt: TGTGCCAGCAGTGAAATATACGGTTACTACGAGCAGTACTTC; CDR3aa: CASSEIYGYYEQYF
j_gene: TRBJ1-1; d_gene: .; v_gene: TRBV11-2; abundance: .; CDR3nt: TGTGCCAGCAGCCCTGGACCGAACACTGAAGCTTTCTTT; CDR3aa: CASSPGPNTEAFF
j_gene: TRBJ1-3; d_gene: .; v_gene: TRBV7-2; abundance: .; CDR3nt: TGTGCCAGCAGCTTAGCGACGACAGCCTCTGGAAACACCATATATTTT; CDR3aa: CASSLATTASGNTIYF
j_gene: TRBJ1-1; d_gene: .; v_gene: TRBV9; abundance: .; CDR3nt: TGTGCCAGCAGTCTCTCCGGTGGCACTGAAGCTTTCTTT; CDR3aa: CASSLSGGTEAFF
j_gene: TRBJ2-3; d_gene: .; v_gene: TRBV12-3/TRBV12-4; abundance: .; CDR3nt: TGTGCCAGCAGTTTATCTGGGGCTGATACGCAGTATTTT; CDR3aa: CASSLSGADTQYF
j_gene: TRBJ1-3; d_gene: TRBD1; v_gene: TRBV6-5; abundance: .; CDR3nt: TGTGCCAGCAGTCTACAGGGGAACTCTGGAAACACCATATATTTT; CDR3aa: CASSLQGNSGNTIYF
j_gene: TRBJ1-5; d_gene: .; v_gene: TRBV6-5; abundance: .; CDR3nt: TGTGCCAGCAGTTACTCGGGGTCTCAGCCCCAGCATTTT; CDR3aa: CASSYSGSQPQHF
j_gene: TRBJ2-7; d_gene: TRBD2; v_gene: TRBV27; abundance: .; CDR3nt: TGTGCCAGCAGTTCAAGTAGGCTAGCGGTTTCCTACGAGCAGTACTTC; CDR3aa: CASSSSRLAVSYEQYF
j_gene: TRBJ1-6; d_gene: .; v_gene: TRBV6-2/TRBV6-3; abundance: once; CDR3nt: TGTGCCAGCAGTTCGGGTAATACACCCCTCCACTTT; CDR3aa: CASSSGNTPLHF
j_gene: TRBJ2-1; d_gene: TRBD2; v_gene: TRBV10-2; abundance: once; CDR3nt: TGCGCCACCCACCCGGGACTAGCGGGAGGGAATGAGCAGTTCTTC; CDR3aa: CATHPGLAGGNEQFF
j_gene: TRBJ1-1; d_gene: .; v_gene: TRBV7-9; abundance: few; CDR3nt: TGTGCCAGCAGCTTAGGTCGGGGGCAGGGAGAGGAAGCTTTCTTT; CDR3aa: CASSLGRGQGEEAFF
j_gene: TRBJ1-2; d_gene: TRBD1; v_gene: TRBV6-5; abundance: .; CDR3nt: TGTGCCAGCAGACCGGGGACAGGGGACTATGGCTACACCTTC; CDR3aa: CASRPGTGDYGYTF
j_gene: TRBJ2-7; d_gene: TRBD1; v_gene: TRBV5-1; abundance: .; CDR3nt: TGCGCCAGTAGACAGGGGGGGGGCGAGCAGTACTTC; CDR3aa: CASRQGGGEQYF
j_gene: TRBJ2-5; d_gene: TRBD1; v_gene: TRBV18; abundance: .; CDR3nt: TGTGCCAGCTCACCGAGGGGGACAGGGGGAGAGTACCAAGAGACCCAGTACTTC; CDR3aa: CASSPRGTGGEYQETQYF
j_gene: TRBJ2-7; d_gene: .; v_gene: TRBV5-1; abundance: .; CDR3nt: TGCGCCAGCCGTCAAGGGTACGAGCAGTACTTC; CDR3aa: CASRQGYEQYF
j_gene: TRBJ1-5; d_gene: .; v_gene: TRBV7-2; abundance: .; CDR3nt: TGTGCCAGCAGCTCCGAGGTGGCTCAGCCCCAGCATTTT; CDR3aa: CASSSEVAQPQHF
j_gene: TRBJ1-5; d_gene: .; v_gene: TRBV28; abundance: .; CDR3nt: TGTGCCAGCAGTTTTGGGAGGGGGACGCGCAATCAGCCCCAGCATTTT; CDR3aa: CASSFGRGTRNQPQHF
j_gene: TRBJ2-2; d_gene: .; v_gene: TRBV24-1; abundance: .; CDR3nt: TGTGCCACCAGTAGGACAGCGAACACCGGGGAGCTGTTTTTT; CDR3aa: CATSRTANTGELFF
j_gene: TRBJ1-1; d_gene: TRBD1; v_gene: TRBV5-4; abundance: few; CDR3nt: TGTGCCAGCAGCCAAAGGGACAGATTAAACACTGAAGCTTTCTTT; CDR3aa: CASSQRDRLNTEAFF
j_gene: TRBJ1-5; d_gene: .; v_gene: TRBV30; abundance: .; CDR3nt: TGTGCCTGGAGTCATGGGGGACCAGCCAATCAGCCCCAGCATTTT; CDR3aa: CAWSHGGPANQPQHF
j_gene: TRBJ1-4; d_gene: TRBD1; v_gene: TRBV3-1/TRBV3-2; abundance: once; CDR3nt: TGTGCCAGCAGCCCGAGCGGGGGGGACAGAAAACTGTTTTTT; CDR3aa: CASSPSGGDRKLFF
j_gene: TRBJ1-5; d_gene: TRBD1; v_gene: TRBV7-2; abundance: .; CDR3nt: TGTGCCAGCAGCTCGGGACAGGAAGGTCAGCCCCAGCATTTT; CDR3aa: CASSSGQEGQPQHF
j_gene: TRBJ2-4; d_gene: .; v_gene: TRBV6-2/TRBV6-3; abundance: .; CDR3nt: TGTGCCAGCAGCTCCAGTGGTTCCCCGGGCATTCAGTACTTC; CDR3aa: CASSSSGSPGIQYF
j_gene: TRBJ2-1; d_gene: TRBD1; v_gene: TRBV18; abundance: .; CDR3nt: TGTGCCAGCTCAGGCAGGGGGCGGGCTCCTGGGCAGTTCTTC; CDR3aa: CASSGRGRAPGQFF
j_gene: TRBJ2-1; d_gene: TRBD2; v_gene: TRBV6-5; abundance: .; CDR3nt: TGTGCCAGCAGCCAACTAGCGGGGGCCTACAATGAGCAGTTCTTC; CDR3aa: CASSQLAGAYNEQFF
j_gene: TRBJ2-1; d_gene: TRBD2; v_gene: TRBV28; abundance: .; CDR3nt: TGTGCCAGCAGTTTAATTTTGCCTAGCGGGAGTAATGAGCAGTTCTTC; CDR3aa: CASSLILPSGSNEQFF